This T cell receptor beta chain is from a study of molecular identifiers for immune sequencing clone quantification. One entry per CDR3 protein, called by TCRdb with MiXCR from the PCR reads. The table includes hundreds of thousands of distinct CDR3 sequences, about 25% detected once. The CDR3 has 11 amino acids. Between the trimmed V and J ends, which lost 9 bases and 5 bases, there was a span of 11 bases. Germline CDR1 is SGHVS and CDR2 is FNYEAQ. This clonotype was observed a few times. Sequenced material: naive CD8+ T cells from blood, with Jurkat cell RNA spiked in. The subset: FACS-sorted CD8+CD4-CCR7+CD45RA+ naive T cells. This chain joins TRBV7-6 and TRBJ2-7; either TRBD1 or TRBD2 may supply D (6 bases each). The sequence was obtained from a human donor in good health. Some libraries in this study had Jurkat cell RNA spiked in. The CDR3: CASGGGHEQYF. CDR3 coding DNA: TGTGCCAGTGGAGGGGGTCACGAGCAGTACTTC.